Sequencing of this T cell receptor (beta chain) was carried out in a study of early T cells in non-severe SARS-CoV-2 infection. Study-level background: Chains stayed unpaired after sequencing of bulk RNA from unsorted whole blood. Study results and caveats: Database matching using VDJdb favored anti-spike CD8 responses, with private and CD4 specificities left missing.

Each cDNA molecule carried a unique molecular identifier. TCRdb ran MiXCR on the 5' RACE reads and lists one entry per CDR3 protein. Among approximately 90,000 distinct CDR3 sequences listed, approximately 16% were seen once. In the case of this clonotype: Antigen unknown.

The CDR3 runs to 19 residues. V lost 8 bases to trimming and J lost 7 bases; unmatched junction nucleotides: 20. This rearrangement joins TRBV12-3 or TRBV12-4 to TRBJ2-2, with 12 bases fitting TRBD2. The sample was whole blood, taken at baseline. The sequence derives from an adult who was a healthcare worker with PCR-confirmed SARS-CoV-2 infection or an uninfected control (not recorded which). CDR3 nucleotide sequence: TGTGCCAGCCTTGCCGTCGGACTAGCGGGAATCGGTCGAAGCGGGGAGCTGTTTTTT. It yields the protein CASLAVGLAGIGRSGELFF.